This TCR beta chain was retrieved from a study of patients and donors after allogeneic stem cell transplantation. This CDR3 has 13 amino acids. MiXCR was run by TCRdb on the RT-PCR reads, yielding one entry per CDR3 protein. In the table there are roughly 880,000 distinct CDR3 sequences, roughly 18% of which are singletons. The gene calls are TRBV21-1 and TRBJ1-5; the table names TRBD1, a call not compared with the DNA. TRBV21-1 is described as a pseudogene. This clonotype originated in a human donor who was either an allogeneic HSCT recipient or a stem cell or donor lymphocyte infusion donor (not recorded which). It is not recorded whose cells these are; they may come from a transplant donor. The sample comprised blood, either unsorted or a sorted T cell fraction (not recorded which). As DNA, the CDR3 is TGTGCCAGCAGCGGTGGACAGCGGAGGCCCCAGCATTTT. Its translation: CASSGGQRRPQHF.